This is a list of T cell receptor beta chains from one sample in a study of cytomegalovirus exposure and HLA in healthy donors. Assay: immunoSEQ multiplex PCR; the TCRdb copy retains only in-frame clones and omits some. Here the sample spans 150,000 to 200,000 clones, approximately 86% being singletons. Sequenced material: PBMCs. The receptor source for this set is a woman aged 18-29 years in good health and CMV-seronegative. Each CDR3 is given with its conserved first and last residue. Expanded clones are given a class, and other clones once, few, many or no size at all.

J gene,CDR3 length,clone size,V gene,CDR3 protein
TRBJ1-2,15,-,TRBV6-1,CASSKQTGSEYGYTF
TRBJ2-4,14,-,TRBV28,CASSLGGAVGIQYF
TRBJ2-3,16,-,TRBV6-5,CASSYSTGYSTDTQYF
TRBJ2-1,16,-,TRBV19,CASSMRDISSYNEQFF
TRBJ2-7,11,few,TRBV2,CASTSRYEQYF
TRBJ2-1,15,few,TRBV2,CASSDRLAGVDEQFF
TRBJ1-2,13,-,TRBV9,CASSVAESNGYTF
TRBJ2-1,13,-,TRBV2,CASSPERGNEQFF
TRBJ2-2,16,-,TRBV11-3,CASSLGVGDYTGELFF
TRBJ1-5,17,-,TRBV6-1,CASSEGWGLYSNQPQHF
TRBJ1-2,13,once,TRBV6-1,CASSEQGGYGYTF
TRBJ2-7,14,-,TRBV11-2,CASSLGGRAYEQYF
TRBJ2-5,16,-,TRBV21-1,CASSNCKAGRQETQYF
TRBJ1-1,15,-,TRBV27,CASSLNRGVHTEAFF
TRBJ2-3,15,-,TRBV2,CASSDGAGGTDTQYF
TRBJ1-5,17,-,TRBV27,CASRRRGQGAQGQPQHF
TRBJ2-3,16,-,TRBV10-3,CAISEPGTAVEDTQYF
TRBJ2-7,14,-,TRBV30,CAWSVQGSPYEQYF
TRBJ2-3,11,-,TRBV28,CASSQADTQYF
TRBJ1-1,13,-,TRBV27,CASSLDMNTEAFF
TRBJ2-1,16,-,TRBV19,CASSTLFLAGTNEQFF
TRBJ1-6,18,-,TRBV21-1,CASSKGGTEEVVTSPLHF
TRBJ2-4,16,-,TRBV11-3,CASSQGPGTGKNIQYF
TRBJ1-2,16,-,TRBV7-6,CASGPSTGEDNYGYTF
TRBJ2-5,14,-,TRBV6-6,CASSYSNGQETQYF
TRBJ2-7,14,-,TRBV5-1,CASRSRATTYEQYF
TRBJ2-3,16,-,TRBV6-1,CASSGILAGKADTQYF
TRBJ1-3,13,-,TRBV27,CASKRQDANTIYF
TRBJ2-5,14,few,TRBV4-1,CASSQWVSGETQYF
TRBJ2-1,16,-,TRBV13,CASSPLRESGYNEQFF
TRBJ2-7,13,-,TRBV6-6,CASSPRQGNEQYF
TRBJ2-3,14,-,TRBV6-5,CASKFSGVTDTQYF
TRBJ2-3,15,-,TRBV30,CAWSVRGSGVYTQYF
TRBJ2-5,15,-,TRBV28,CASNEVAGNLGTQYF
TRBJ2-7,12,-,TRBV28,CASIAGTYEQYF
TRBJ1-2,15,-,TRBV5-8,CASSPPGQGARGYTF
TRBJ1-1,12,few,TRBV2,CASSDTGAEAFF
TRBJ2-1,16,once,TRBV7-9,CASSLSPSESGNEQFF
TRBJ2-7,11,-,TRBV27,CASRTSGEQYF
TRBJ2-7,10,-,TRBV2,CASFSGEWYF
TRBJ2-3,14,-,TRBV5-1,CASSLEGGADTQYF
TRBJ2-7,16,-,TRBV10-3,CAISDPIAGVSYEQYF
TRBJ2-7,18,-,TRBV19,CATSVEGTSGGRPDEQYF
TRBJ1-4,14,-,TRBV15,CATTPGRTNEKLFF
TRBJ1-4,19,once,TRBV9,CASSIKWGDRVLLGEKLFF
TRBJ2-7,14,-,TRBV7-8,CASRLDRPNYEQYF
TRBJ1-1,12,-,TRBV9,CASSLQGSEAFF
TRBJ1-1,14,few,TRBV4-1,CASRQNRVNTEAFF
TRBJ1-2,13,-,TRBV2,CASRTGEGYGYTF
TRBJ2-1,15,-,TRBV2,CASTQERGTYNEQFF
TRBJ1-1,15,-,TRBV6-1,CASSLSGTGDTEAFF